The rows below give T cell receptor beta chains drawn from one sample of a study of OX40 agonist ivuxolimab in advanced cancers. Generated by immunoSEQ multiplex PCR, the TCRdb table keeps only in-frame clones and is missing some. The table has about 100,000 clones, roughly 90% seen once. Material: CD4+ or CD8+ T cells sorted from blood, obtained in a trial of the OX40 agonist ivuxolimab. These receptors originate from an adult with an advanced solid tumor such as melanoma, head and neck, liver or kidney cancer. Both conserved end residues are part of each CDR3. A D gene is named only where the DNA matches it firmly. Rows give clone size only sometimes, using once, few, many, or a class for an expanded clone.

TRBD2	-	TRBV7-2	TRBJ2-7	CASSSRTSGRIYEQYF	TGTGCCAGCAGCTCTAGGACTAGCGGGAGAATCTACGAGCAGTACTTC
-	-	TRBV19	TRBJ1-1	CASSIDGRNTEAFF	TGTGCCAGTAGTATAGACGGGAGAAACACTGAAGCTTTCTTT
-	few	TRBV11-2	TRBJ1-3	CASSLAPGTGNTIYF	TGTGCCAGCAGCTTAGCCCCAGGAACTGGAAACACCATATATTTT
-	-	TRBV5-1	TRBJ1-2	CASSLQGSGGYTF	TGCGCCAGCAGCTTACAGGGATCAGGTGGCTACACCTTC
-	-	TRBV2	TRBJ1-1	CASRDGGFF	TGTGCCAGCAGAGATGGAGGTTTCTTT
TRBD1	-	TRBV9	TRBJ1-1	CASSAPGTGGNVGEAFF	TGTGCCAGCAGCGCACCCGGGACAGGGGGCAATGTTGGTGAAGCTTTCTTT
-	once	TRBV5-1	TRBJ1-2	CASSFTADYGYTF	TGCGCCAGCAGCTTTACAGCGGACTATGGCTACACCTTC
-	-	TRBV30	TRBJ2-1	CAWERGGLSSYNEQFF	TGTGCCTGGGAAAGAGGGGGGCTTAGCTCCTACAATGAGCAGTTCTTC
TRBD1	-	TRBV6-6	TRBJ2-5	CASRTDRGRETQYF	TGTGCCAGCAGGACGGACAGGGGGCGAGAGACCCAGTACTTC
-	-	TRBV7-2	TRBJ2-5	CASSRGQTQYF	TGTGCCAGCAGCCGCGGGCAGACCCAGTACTTC
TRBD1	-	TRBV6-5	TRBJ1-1	CASRRTGQIEAFF	TGTGCCAGCAGGAGGACAGGACAAATCGAAGCTTTCTTT
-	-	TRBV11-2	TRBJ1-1	CASSLEGGTEAFF	TGTGCCAGCAGCTTAGAGGGGGGGACTGAAGCTTTCTTT
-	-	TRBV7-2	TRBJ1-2	CASSLVAGTDYGYTF	TGTGCCAGCAGCTTAGTGGCAGGGACGGACTATGGCTACACCTTC
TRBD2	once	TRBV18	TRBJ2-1	CASSSSGRSNEQFF	TGTGCCAGCTCGTCTAGCGGGAGAAGCAATGAGCAGTTCTTC
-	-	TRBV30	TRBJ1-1	CASARTLSNTEAFF	TGTGCCTCCGCAAGGACACTCTCAAACACTGAAGCTTTCTTT
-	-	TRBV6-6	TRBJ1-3	CASSYEGGDGNTIYF	TGTGCCAGCAGTTACGAGGGGGGCGACGGAAACACCATATATTTT
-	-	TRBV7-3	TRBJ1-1	CASSATGNTEAFF	TGTGCCAGCAGCGCCACAGGGAACACTGAAGCTTTCTTT